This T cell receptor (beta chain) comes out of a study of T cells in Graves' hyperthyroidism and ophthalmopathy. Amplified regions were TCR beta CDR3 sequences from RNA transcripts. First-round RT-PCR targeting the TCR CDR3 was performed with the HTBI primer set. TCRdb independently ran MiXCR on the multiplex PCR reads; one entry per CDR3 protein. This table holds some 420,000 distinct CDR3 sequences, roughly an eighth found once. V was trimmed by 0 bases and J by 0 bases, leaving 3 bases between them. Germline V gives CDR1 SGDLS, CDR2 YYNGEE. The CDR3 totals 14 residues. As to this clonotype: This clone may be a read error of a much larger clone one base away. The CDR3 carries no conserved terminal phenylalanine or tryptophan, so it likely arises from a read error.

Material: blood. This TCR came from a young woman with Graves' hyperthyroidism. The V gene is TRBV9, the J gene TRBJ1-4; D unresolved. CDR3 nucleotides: TGTGCCAGCAGCGTAGCCGCAACTAATGAAAAACTGTTTTCT. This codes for CASSVAATNEKLFS.